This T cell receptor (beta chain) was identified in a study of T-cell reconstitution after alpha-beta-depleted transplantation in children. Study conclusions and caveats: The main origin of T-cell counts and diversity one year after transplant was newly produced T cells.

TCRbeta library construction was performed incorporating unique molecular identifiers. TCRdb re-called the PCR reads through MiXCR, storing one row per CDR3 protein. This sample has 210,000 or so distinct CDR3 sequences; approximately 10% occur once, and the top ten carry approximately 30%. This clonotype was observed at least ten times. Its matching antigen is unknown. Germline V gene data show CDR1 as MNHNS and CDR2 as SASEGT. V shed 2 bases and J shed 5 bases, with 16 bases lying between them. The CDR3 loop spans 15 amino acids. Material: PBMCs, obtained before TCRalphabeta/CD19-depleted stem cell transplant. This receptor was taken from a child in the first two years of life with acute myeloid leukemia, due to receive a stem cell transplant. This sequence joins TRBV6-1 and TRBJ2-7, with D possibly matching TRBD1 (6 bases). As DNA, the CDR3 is TGTGCCAGCAGTGAATGGGACACTCCAGGGCACGAGCAGTACTTC. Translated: CASSEWDTPGHEQYF.